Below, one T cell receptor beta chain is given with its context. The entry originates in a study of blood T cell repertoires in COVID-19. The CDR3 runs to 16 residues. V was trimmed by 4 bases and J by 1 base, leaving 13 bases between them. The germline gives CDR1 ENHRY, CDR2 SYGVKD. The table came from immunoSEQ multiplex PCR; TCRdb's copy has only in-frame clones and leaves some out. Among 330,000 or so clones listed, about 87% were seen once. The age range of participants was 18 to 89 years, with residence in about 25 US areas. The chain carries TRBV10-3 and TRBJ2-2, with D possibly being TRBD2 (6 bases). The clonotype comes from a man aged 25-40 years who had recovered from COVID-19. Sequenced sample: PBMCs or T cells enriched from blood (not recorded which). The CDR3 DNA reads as TGTGCCATCAGTGCGGTGGAGCGGGTGAACACCGGGGAGCTGTTTTTT. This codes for CAISAVERVNTGELFF.